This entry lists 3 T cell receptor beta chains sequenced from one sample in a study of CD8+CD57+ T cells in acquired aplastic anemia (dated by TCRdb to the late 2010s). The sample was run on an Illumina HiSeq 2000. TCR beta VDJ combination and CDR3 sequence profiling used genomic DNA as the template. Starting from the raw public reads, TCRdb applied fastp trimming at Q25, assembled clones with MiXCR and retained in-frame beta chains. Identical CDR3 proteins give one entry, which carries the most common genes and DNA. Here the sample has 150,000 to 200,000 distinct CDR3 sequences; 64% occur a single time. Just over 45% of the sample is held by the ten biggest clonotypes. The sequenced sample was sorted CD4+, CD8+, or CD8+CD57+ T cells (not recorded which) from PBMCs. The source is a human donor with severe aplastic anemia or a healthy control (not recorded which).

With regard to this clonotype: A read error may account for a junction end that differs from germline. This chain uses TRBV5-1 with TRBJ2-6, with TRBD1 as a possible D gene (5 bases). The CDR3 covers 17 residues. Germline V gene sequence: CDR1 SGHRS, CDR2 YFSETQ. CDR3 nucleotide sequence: TGTGCCAGCAGCTTGGGCCAGGGTCTAACGGGGGCCAACGTCCTGACTTTC. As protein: CASSLGQGLTGANVLTF.

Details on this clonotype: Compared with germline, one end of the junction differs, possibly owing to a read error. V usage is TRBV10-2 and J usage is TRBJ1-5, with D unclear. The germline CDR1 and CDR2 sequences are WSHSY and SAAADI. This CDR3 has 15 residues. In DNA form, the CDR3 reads TGCGCCAGCAGTGAGTCGATGGGTAGCTATCAGCCCCAGCATTTT. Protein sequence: CASSESMGSYQPQHF.

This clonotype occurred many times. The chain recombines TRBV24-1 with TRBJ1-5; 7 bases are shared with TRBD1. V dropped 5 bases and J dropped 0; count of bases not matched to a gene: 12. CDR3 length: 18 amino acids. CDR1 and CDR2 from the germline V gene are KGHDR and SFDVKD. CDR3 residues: CATSVGTEGVFSNQPQHF. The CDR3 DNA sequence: TGTGCCACCAGTGTCGGGACAGAGGGAGTATTTAGCAATCAGCCCCAGCATTTT.